This T cell receptor beta chain was identified in a study of cytomegalovirus exposure and HLA in healthy donors (TCRdb year 2017). Looking at the study overall: An earlier analysis of more than 550 of the donors reported about 280 Gb of sequence data and 95 million to 130 million unique TCR beta sequences obtained from about 179 million T cells. An early release covering roughly 640 HLA-typed donors comprised about 300 gigabases of sequencing data and approximately 80 million unique TCR sequences. Of the roughly 400 genotyped donors, approximately 83% fell in the genetic ancestry cluster associated with self-reported Caucasian donors. The study aimed to test whether signatures of past pathogen exposure could be identified by cataloging public T cell receptors. The T cell repertoires of 666 subjects were profiled by immunosequencing and related to cytomegalovirus serostatus. Along with the approximately 700-subject first cohort, a separate validation cohort of roughly 110 different subjects was used. To predict cytomegalovirus infection status, the study brought together high-throughput TCR immunosequencing, statistical association of individual TCRs with disease status, and machine learning. A later analysis re-analyzed previously published TCR beta repertoires from 550 to 700 donors and added high-resolution HLA genotyping to study TCR occurrence patterns. The later analysis used no new phenotypic data to find candidate immune exposures, relying instead on TCR beta sequences and their occurrence across donors. An earlier analysis of approximately 500 of the donors applied high-throughput TCR beta sequencing to assess whether each TCR beta V gene segment acted as functional or pseudogenic. Donor age, sex, ethnicity and CMV serostatus were collected together with the repertoire data. A later genetic analysis took genome-wide SNP genotypes for about three fifths of the 666 donors and used that subset as a discovery cohort. Every discovery cohort repertoire had been produced on one sequencing platform. Class I and class II HLA loci were covered by the typing at four-digit resolution. Typing coverage varied by locus: roughly 620-640 donors for A, B, C, DRB1 and DQB1; approximately 500 for DQA1; some 610 for DPA1; 400 to 480 for DPB1. Because of strong linkage in the cohort, five DR-DQ haplotypes were treated as single units for association and clustering. Among 398 genotyped donors of the cohort, an average of approximately 240,000 unique TCR beta nucleotide sequences were sequenced per donor, about a sixth of them non-productive.

This clone has a handful of counts. The specificity of this receptor is unknown. Base qualities are missing; no much larger clone stands one base away. The CDR3, cysteine through phenylalanine, is 15 amino acids long. The retained sequence is limited to the CDR3, 45 bases, with the frame set at the first base. Compared with germline, V lacks 3 bases and J lacks 5 bases; bases without a gene match: 8. Taken from the germline V gene, the CDR1 and CDR2 loops are MGHDK and SYGVNS. Libraries were made using the immunoSEQ multiplex PCR assay. A mixture of 60 forward primers for TCR Vbeta segments and 13 reverse primers for TCR Jbeta segments was used in the multiplex PCR. Amplification of the CDR3 region of rearranged TCR beta genes was performed with a multiplex PCR assay on genomic DNA. On the Illumina HiSeq System, the amplified TCR beta libraries were sequenced as 87-base-pair reads. The paper's processing steps were these. A later analysis tallied 75 million to 85 million unique TCR beta chains across the 666 repertoires, and some 10 million of those chains were shared by two or more donors. To remove PCR and sequencing errors, raw reads were error-corrected and collapsed into unique sequences using a nearest-neighbor algorithm that merged closely related sequences. V, D and J gene segments were assigned by aligning CDR3 sequences to IMGT reference sequences. For a sequence to be retained, a match of at least six nucleotides was required to both a V gene segment and a J gene segment. A rearrangement counted as productive if the CDR3 had no stop codons and remained in frame with V and J, and every other rearrangement counted as non-productive. CDR3 was defined according to IMGT convention as the region running from the second conserved V-encoded cysteine to the conserved J-encoded phenylalanine. In an earlier analysis of 550 to 650 of the donors, sequences lacking an unambiguous match to a single V gene segment were excluded. In an earlier analysis of a few hundred of the donors, V segments were called functional above 56.7% productive rearrangements and were called segregating when the between-donor standard deviation exceeded 5%. A statistical classification framework was built to diagnose cytomegalovirus status from the catalog of TCR beta chain sequences. A later analysis assigned V and J genes by comparing TCR nucleotide sequences with IMGT/GENE-DB human TR gene sequences. In a later analysis, CDR3 sequences and most-parsimonious VDJ recombination scenarios were assigned using the TCRdist pipeline. In a later analysis, each TCR beta chain was defined by its CDR3 amino acid sequence together with its V-gene family, and reads without a unique V-gene family were excluded. A later analysis removed several hundred highly shared, low-generation-probability nucleotide sequences to deal with suspected cross-contamination and a sequencing artifact. In a later analysis, a clonal expansion index for each public chain was calculated from normalized within-repertoire ranks of inferred template counts. In a later analysis, generation probabilities were computed with a VDJ recombination model fitted to out-of-frame rearrangements, and the resulting probabilities were checked against IGoR. A later analysis scored TCR-TCR, TCR-HLA and TCR-CMV co-occurrence with hypergeometric tests, applying a repertoire-size bias correction to TCR pairs. To estimate false discovery rates, a later analysis permuted the HLA or CMV assignments 20 times. In a later analysis, co-occurring TCRs were grouped with DBSCAN, and TCRdist sequence similarity was added when clustering was performed within HLA-allele-positive subsets. Co-occurrence clustering excluded repertoires with fewer than 30,000 or more than 120,000 public chains, plus five with anomalous nucleotide sharing. TCRdb provides this immuneACCESS table in a form limited to in-frame rearrangements. Some clones are lacking; in checked studies, under half of them reflect an unresolved V gene, and why the rest are absent is not known. The DNA gave D and trimming, while V, J and clone size come from that table. The sample has 100,000 to 150,000 clones on record, under 85% of them singletons. The ten largest clones take up roughly 5.8% of the sample.

Summary of the overall study and its limitations: A cluster of highly shared sequence variants was judged likely to be a technical artifact of the sequencing pipeline. Most TCR sequences were observed very rarely across donors, whereas some public TCRs were present in many individuals. The classifier was reported to diagnose cytomegalovirus status with high specificity and sensitivity in both the original and validation cohorts. In a later analysis, most CMV-associated TCR beta chains were found to appear HLA-restricted, with HLA associations seemingly driven largely by CMV exposure. Roughly uniform sequencing depth across donors was assumed in presence/absence analyses, although this assumption may not hold. In a later analysis, HLA-associated TCR beta chains showed more clonal expansion and lower generation probabilities than non-associated chains that were equally common. In the study, around 160 TCR beta chains were listed as associated with cytomegalovirus. A later analysis found that TCR association rates varied across HLA loci, with DRB1 alleles showing the most associated TCRs and HLA-C alleles the fewest. In vitro tests confirmed that three of the cytomegalovirus-associated TCR beta chains recognize cytomegalovirus antigens. Because counts were too low, more than 15 rarely observed V segments, including chromosome 9 orphons, were excluded from the earlier analysis of around 590 of the donors. In a later genetic analysis, a missense DCLRE1C variant was associated with V-gene and J-gene trimming of TCR beta chains, and the association was replicated in an independent cohort. An earlier analysis of around 600 of the donors showed that most TCR beta V segments appeared in productive rearrangements either about 90% or about 30% of the time, which broadly matched IMGT annotations. The authors suggested that the approach could potentially be extended to other disease states and immunological phenotypes. A later analysis associated 16,951 TCR beta sequences with specific HLA alleles at a false discovery rate of 0.05. Correlated functional status among segregating V segments might reflect linkage disequilibrium, but an unknown experimental factor could not be ruled out. In a later genetic analysis, fewer N-insertions in productive TCRs were reported among donors in an Asian-associated ancestry cluster than the roughly 700-donor mean. CMV serostatus was the only immune exposure information available for the cohort. Because some donors lacked HLA typing at each locus, the association tests relied only on the typed subset. Several of the top co-occurrence clusters appeared to be linked to parvovirus B19, influenza, CMV and Epstein-Barr virus, according to a later analysis. In this cohort, only TCR beta chains were sequenced, and detectable features were limited by the absence of alpha or paired-chain data. A further reported finding was that TCR beta sequences accurately predicted the HLA-A and HLA-B alleles for most subjects in the first cohort. The 87-base-pair reads could not distinguish some IMGT-functional V segments, including TRBV6-2 and TRBV6-3, so those segments were excluded. Assigning TCR associations to individual alleles was difficult when HLA alleles, especially DR and DQ, strongly co-occurred.

The cohort comprised approximately 700 healthy bone marrow donors. At the time of sampling, all cohort members were nominally healthy, though unrecorded immune exposures were likely present. The donor tested CMV seropositive, placing the donor among the 289 seropositive members of the cohort. Each donor provided a peripheral blood sample, and peripheral blood mononuclear cells were used for TCR beta sequencing. Genomic DNA extraction from the blood cell samples was performed with the Qiagen DNeasy Blood Extraction Kit. What was sequenced was PBMCs. This sequence uses TRBV25-1 and TRBJ2-5, with 8 bases aligning to TRBD1. The source of this sequence is a man aged 18 to 30 in good health and CMV-seropositive. The CDR3 in this case is CASSDFTGGRETQYF. The nucleotide sequence is given as TGTGCCAGCAGTGATTTTACAGGGGGGCGCGAGACCCAGTACTTC. With all but the CDR3 taken from the reference TRBV25-1 and TRBJ2-5 genes, the full variable domain is: EADIYQTPRYLVIGTGKKITLECSQTMGHDKMYWYQQDPGMELHLIHYSYGVNSTEKGDLSSESTVSRIRTEHFPLTLESARPSHTSQYLCASSDFTGGRETQYFGPGTRLLVL.